This is a list of T cell receptor beta chains from one sample in a study of human versus mouse CDR3 diversity and MHC coevolution. TCRdb's table, derived via immunoSEQ multiplex PCR, lists solely in-frame clones and lacks some. The sample holds 80,000 or so clones, around 93% seen once. Sequenced: naive CD4+ T cells from blood. The receptors shown here come from a person aged 30-70 years in good health. Each CDR3 is given with its conserved first and last residue. Each record gives: CDR3 DNA, CDR3 protein, J gene, clone size, D gene, V gene. A D gene is named only where the DNA matches it firmly. Expanded clones are given a class, and other clones once, few, many or no size at all.

CDR3nt: TGTGCCAGCAGCCTCCTAGCGTCCGGGGCCAACGTCCTGACTTTC
CDR3aa: CASSLLASGANVLTF
j_gene: TRBJ2-6
abundance: NA
d_gene: NA
v_gene: TRBV7-3

CDR3nt: TGTGCCAGCAGCGTAGGGCAGGGAAACGAGCAGTACTTC
CDR3aa: CASSVGQGNEQYF
j_gene: TRBJ2-7
abundance: NA
d_gene: NA
v_gene: TRBV9

CDR3nt: TGTGCCAGCAGTTACCAAGAGGGAAACACCGGGGAGCTGTTTTTT
CDR3aa: CASSYQEGNTGELFF
j_gene: TRBJ2-2
abundance: NA
d_gene: NA
v_gene: TRBV6-5

CDR3nt: TGTGCCAGCAGCTTCGGACTAATCGGGGAGCTGTTTTTT
CDR3aa: CASSFGLIGELFF
j_gene: TRBJ2-2
abundance: NA
d_gene: NA
v_gene: TRBV7-3

CDR3nt: TGTGCCAGCAGTATGGACAGGCCCAATGAGCAGTTCTTC
CDR3aa: CASSMDRPNEQFF
j_gene: TRBJ2-1
abundance: NA
d_gene: TRBD1
v_gene: TRBV27

CDR3nt: TGTGCCTGGGTTTCGGGTCTTTCTAACTATGGCTACACCTTC
CDR3aa: CAWVSGLSNYGYTF
j_gene: TRBJ1-2
abundance: NA
d_gene: NA
v_gene: TRBV30

CDR3nt: TGTGCCAGCAGTCCGGGACAGGTAATCGTCTACGAGCAGTACTTC
CDR3aa: CASSPGQVIVYEQYF
j_gene: TRBJ2-7
abundance: NA
d_gene: TRBD1
v_gene: TRBV5-6

CDR3nt: TGCGCCAGCGGGCAGGGCAACACTGAAGCTTTCTTT
CDR3aa: CASGQGNTEAFF
j_gene: TRBJ1-1
abundance: few
d_gene: NA
v_gene: TRBV5-1

CDR3nt: TGTGCCACCAGCATGGGCCTACTTAACAATGAGCAGTTCTTC
CDR3aa: CATSMGLLNNEQFF
j_gene: TRBJ2-1
abundance: NA
d_gene: NA
v_gene: TRBV15

CDR3nt: TGTGCCAGTAGTTACGACAGGGGGGTTGCTGAAGCTTTCTTT
CDR3aa: CASSYDRGVAEAFF
j_gene: TRBJ1-1
abundance: NA
d_gene: TRBD1
v_gene: TRBV19

CDR3nt: TGTGCCAGTCACGGCGGGAGGGGTGGTCCTTTCGAGCAGTACTTC
CDR3aa: CASHGGRGGPFEQYF
j_gene: TRBJ2-7
abundance: NA
d_gene: TRBD2
v_gene: TRBV6-1

CDR3nt: TGTGCCAGCACCAGGGGTTTTTTGGAGCGGACCCAAGAGACCCAGTACTTC
CDR3aa: CASTRGFLERTQETQYF
j_gene: TRBJ2-5
abundance: NA
d_gene: NA
v_gene: TRBV7-9

CDR3nt: TGTGCCAGCAGTTATCAGGGGGGATCTCAGCCCCAGCATTTT
CDR3aa: CASSYQGGSQPQHF
j_gene: TRBJ1-5
abundance: NA
d_gene: TRBD1
v_gene: TRBV5-5

CDR3nt: TGTGCCAGCAGCGCCCGGGACAGTTGGGCCTACGAGCAGTACTTC
CDR3aa: CASSARDSWAYEQYF
j_gene: TRBJ2-7
abundance: NA
d_gene: TRBD1
v_gene: TRBV9

CDR3nt: TGTGCCAGCAGTCCCTGGGGGGATAGCAATCAGCCCCAGCATTTT
CDR3aa: CASSPWGDSNQPQHF
j_gene: TRBJ1-5
abundance: few
d_gene: NA
v_gene: TRBV7-2

CDR3nt: TGTGCCAGCAGCCGCAAGGGGGCAAACACTGAAGCTTTCTTT
CDR3aa: CASSRKGANTEAFF
j_gene: TRBJ1-1
abundance: once
d_gene: TRBD1
v_gene: TRBV7-9

CDR3nt: TGTGCCAGCAGCTTGTCCGGGACTAGCGGGAGCAATGAGCAGTTCTTC
CDR3aa: CASSLSGTSGSNEQFF
j_gene: TRBJ2-1
abundance: NA
d_gene: TRBD2
v_gene: TRBV7-2

CDR3nt: TGCGCCAGCAGCTTGGGCGGGAGCTACACTAGCACAGATACGCAGTATTTT
CDR3aa: CASSLGGSYTSTDTQYF
j_gene: TRBJ2-3
abundance: NA
d_gene: TRBD2
v_gene: TRBV5-1

CDR3nt: TGTGCCAGCAGCCTGGACACCAGGGGCTATGGCTACACCTTC
CDR3aa: CASSLDTRGYGYTF
j_gene: TRBJ1-2
abundance: NA
d_gene: NA
v_gene: TRBV7-2

CDR3nt: TGTGCCAGCAGCTCCCGGGACAGGGCCCTTGGCGGCTACACCTTC
CDR3aa: CASSSRDRALGGYTF
j_gene: TRBJ1-2
abundance: NA
d_gene: TRBD1
v_gene: TRBV5-4

CDR3nt: TGTGCCAGCAGCTTGCCCTCCACAGGGGCCGGGGCCAACGTCCTGACTTTC
CDR3aa: CASSLPSTGAGANVLTF
j_gene: TRBJ2-6
abundance: NA
d_gene: TRBD1
v_gene: TRBV7-2

CDR3nt: TGTGCCAGCTCACTAGACAGAGTTAATCAGCCCCAGCATTTT
CDR3aa: CASSLDRVNQPQHF
j_gene: TRBJ1-5
abundance: few
d_gene: NA
v_gene: TRBV18